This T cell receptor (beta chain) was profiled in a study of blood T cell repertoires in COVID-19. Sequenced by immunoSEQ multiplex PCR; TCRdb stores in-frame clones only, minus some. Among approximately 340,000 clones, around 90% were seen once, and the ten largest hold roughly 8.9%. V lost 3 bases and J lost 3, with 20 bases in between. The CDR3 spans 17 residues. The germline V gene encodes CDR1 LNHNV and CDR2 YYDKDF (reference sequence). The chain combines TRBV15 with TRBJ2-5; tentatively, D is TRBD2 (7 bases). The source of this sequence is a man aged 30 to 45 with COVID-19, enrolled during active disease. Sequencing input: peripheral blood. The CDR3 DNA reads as TGTGCCACCAGCAGCGGGACACCTCTGGGGGGGAAAGAGACCCAGTACTTC. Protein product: CATSSGTPLGGKETQYF.